This TCR beta chain derives from a study of blood T cells in healthy people across ages. Study-wide points: Older age coincided with a roughly linear decline in TCR beta diversity per million T cells.

With 6 bases clipped from V and 8 bases from J, the junction kept 8 bases outside the gene matches. Germline V gives CDR1 MDHEN, CDR2 SYDVKM. The CDR3 is 14 amino acids. In the case of this clonotype: Its matching antigen is unknown.

PCR was performed a second time for roughly 7 to 11 cycles using a sample-barcoded 5' primer and a J-beta primer mix. A template-switch adaptor containing 12 random nucleotides labeled each cDNA molecule. TCRdb itself ran the 5' RACE reads through MiXCR, one entry per CDR3 protein. The sample has nearly 1 million distinct CDR3 sequences; roughly 51% are singletons. The J gene is TRBJ2-3, the V gene TRBV28, with 10 bases aligning to TRBD1. The sequence came from a woman in her fifties or sixties in good health. The sequenced material came from blood. The CDR3 nucleotides read TGTGCCAGCAGAACCGGGACAGGGGTTGGTACGCAGTATTTT. Protein product: CASRTGTGVGTQYF.